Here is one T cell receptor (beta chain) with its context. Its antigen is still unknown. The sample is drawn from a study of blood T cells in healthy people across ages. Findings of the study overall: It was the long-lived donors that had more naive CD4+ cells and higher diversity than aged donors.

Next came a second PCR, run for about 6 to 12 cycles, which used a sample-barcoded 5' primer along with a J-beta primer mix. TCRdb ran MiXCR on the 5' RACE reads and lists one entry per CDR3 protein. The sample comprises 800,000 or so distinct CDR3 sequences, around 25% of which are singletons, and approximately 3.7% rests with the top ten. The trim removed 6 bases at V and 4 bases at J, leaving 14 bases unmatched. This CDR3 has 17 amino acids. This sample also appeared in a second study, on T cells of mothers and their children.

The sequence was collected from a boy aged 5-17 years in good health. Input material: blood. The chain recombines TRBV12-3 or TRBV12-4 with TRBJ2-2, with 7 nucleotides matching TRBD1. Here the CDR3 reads CASRRTNRGPTTGELFF. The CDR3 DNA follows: TGTGCCAGCAGAAGGACCAATAGGGGGCCCACCACCGGGGAGCTGTTTTTT.